Shown below are 12 T cell receptor beta chains from a single sample sequenced in a study of Ad26.COV2.S vaccination and SARS-CoV-2 variants. Treatment here: about 20 received Ad26.COV2.S at low or high dose, single or two shots; 5 received placebo; per-sample allocation not given. Day 63 following the first vaccine or placebo injection was when the samples were taken. Data came from immunoSEQ multiplex PCR; TCRdb stores just in-frame clones and leaves some out. Of approximately 480,000 clones listed, approximately 90% were seen once; the top ten hold around 13%. Specimen: peripheral blood, collected in a trial of Ad26.COV2.S vaccine versus placebo. These receptors all stem from a person between 18 and 59 years old who received the Ad26.COV2.S COVID-19 vaccine or a placebo.

This clone was counted once. The V call is TRBV9, the J call TRBJ1-1, with a possible D match to TRBD1 (5 bases). CDR1 is SGDLS and CDR2 is YYNGEE in the germline V gene. CDR3 length: 14 residues. V lost 0 bases to trimming and J lost 6 bases, with 12 bases between them. Here the CDR3 reads CASSVGGGWAEAFF. The CDR3 DNA follows: TGTGCCAGCAGCGTAGGTGGGGGGTGGGCTGAAGCTTTCTTT.

CDR3 DNA sequence: TGTGCCAGCAGTCCCCGAGGAGATACGCAGTATTTT. Protein: CASSPRGDTQYF. The chain couples TRBV27 to TRBJ2-3; D is ambiguous. Germline values: CDR1 MNHEY, CDR2 SMNVEV (reference sequence). Trimming pared 5 bases from V and 5 bases from J, leaving 8 bases between. The CDR3 is 12 amino acids.

The chain recombines TRBV2 with TRBJ2-1; possibly TRBD2 for D (6 bases). Germline-derived CDR1 and CDR2 are SNHLY and FYNNEI. V was shortened by 0 bases and J by 7 bases, with 16 bases between the two germline ends. The CDR3 is 16 amino acids. The CDR3 here is CASSEAGGTANNEQFF. The DNA of the CDR3 is TGTGCCAGCAGTGAAGCAGGCGGGACGGCAAATAATGAGCAGTTCTTC.

The rearrangement joins TRBV5-1 to TRBJ2-3; the D gene is possibly TRBD1 (6 bases). The CDR3 has 16 residues. CDR1 is SGHRS, CDR2 YFSETQ, per germline. V lost 4 bases and J lost 0, with 15 bases in between. CDR3 bases: TGCGCCAGCAGCCCGGAAAACAGGGTCAGCACAGATACGCAGTATTTT. This encodes CASSPENRVSTDTQYF.

V gene TRBV20-1 combines with J gene TRBJ1-1; TRBD1 is a possible D gene (6 bases). Trimming shortened V by 5 bases and J by 11 bases, and 15 bases separated the two germline ends. The CDR3 has 11 residues. Germline V gives CDR1 DFQATT, CDR2 SNEGSKA (reference sequence). CDR3: CSASQGGSAFF. The CDR3 DNA reads as TGCAGTGCTTCACAGGGCGGGAGCGCTTTCTTT.

The J gene is TRBJ2-5, the V gene TRBV9, with no clear D. The germline V and J ends were trimmed by 2 bases and 4 bases, with 9 bases remaining between them. From germline, CDR1 is SGDLS and CDR2 YYNGEE. The CDR3 spans 13 residues. The DNA for the CDR3 is TGTGCCAGCAGCGTCATGGTTGTAGAGACCCAGTACTTC. As protein: CASSVMVVETQYF.

Written as DNA, the CDR3 is TGCGCCAGCAGCTTGGACAGGGTCCCTGGGCAGTACTTC. It yields the protein CASSLDRVPGQYF. The chain is built from TRBV5-1 and TRBJ2-7; D might be TRBD1 (6 bases). Germline V lookup: CDR1 SGHRS, CDR2 YFSETQ. Trimming pared 0 bases from V and 9 bases from J, leaving 13 bases between. The CDR3 is 13 amino acids.

The chain couples TRBV6-2 or TRBV6-3 to TRBJ1-1; 8 positions agree with TRBD1. This CDR3 region has 14 residues. The germline CDR1 and CDR2 sequences are MNHEY and SVGEGT. The ends lost 2 bases at V and 4 bases at J; junction bases unmatched: 3. The CDR3 sequence is CASSYGDRGTEAFF. The CDR3 DNA follows: TGTGCCAGCAGTTACGGCGACAGGGGCACTGAAGCTTTCTTT.

The count of this clone is one. V gene TRBV6-5 combines with J gene TRBJ1-1; D gene unclear. Trimming left V 2 bases short and J 0 bases short, with 7 bases between. Germline assignment: CDR1 MNHEY and CDR2 SVGAGI. CDR3 size: 14 residues. The CDR3 sequence: CASSYRPLNTEAFF. In nucleotides, the CDR3 is TGTGCCAGCAGTTACCGACCGTTGAACACTGAAGCTTTCTTT.

The rearrangement joins TRBV7-2 to TRBJ2-7; D unresolved. Trimming cost V 2 bases and J 5 bases, with 16 bases left between them. CDR1 SGHTA and CDR2 FQGNSA come from the germline V gene. CDR3 size: 15 residues. CDR3 amino acids: CASSLMGRVEDEQYF. Here the CDR3 DNA reads TGTGCCAGCAGCTTAATGGGTAGGGTTGAGGACGAGCAGTACTTC.

The chain combines TRBV11-2 with TRBJ1-6; 7 positions agree with TRBD1. The trim removed 3 bases at V and 2 bases at J, leaving 7 bases unmatched. This CDR3 has 17 amino acids. CDR1 is SGHAT and CDR2 is FQNNGV in the germline V gene. The CDR3 here is CASSLDPTGPYNSPLHF. The CDR3, as DNA: TGTGCCAGCAGCTTGGACCCGACAGGGCCCTATAATTCACCCCTCCACTTT. Drawing the rest from reference TRBV11-2 and TRBJ1-6, the complete variable domain is EAGVAQSPRYKIIEKRQSVAFWCNPISGHATLYWYQQILGQGPKLLIQFQNNGVVDDSQLPKDRFSAERLKGVDSTLKIQPAKLEDSAVYLCASSLDPTGPYNSPLHFGNGTRLTVT.

The chain combines TRBV5-1 with TRBJ2-3; 11 nucleotides match TRBD1. V lost 2 bases to trimming and J lost 4 bases; unmatched junction nucleotides: 12. The CDR3 is 18 amino acids. CDR1 is SGHRS, CDR2 YFSETQ, per germline. The CDR3 sequence is CASSFGPDRGLRPDTQYF. The CDR3 DNA sequence: TGCGCCAGCAGCTTCGGTCCGGACAGGGGGCTTAGGCCAGATACGCAGTATTTT.